This TCR beta chain originates from a study of T cell repertoires in cytomegalovirus infection. As for the study in general: Public TCR beta signatures indicated both CMV infection and matching HLA type.

This CDR3 is 15 amino acids long. Germline V lookup: CDR1 MNHEY, CDR2 SMNVEV (reference sequence). V lost 5 bases and J lost 0; bases outside the gene matches: 6. Note on this clonotype: The antigen is unknown.

TCRdb redid the calling of the reads with MiXCR, one entry per CDR3 protein. The sample yields roughly 860,000 distinct CDR3 sequences, 32% seen once. The chain joins TRBV27 to TRBJ1-1; 7 positions agree with TRBD1. The sequence was obtained from a human donor in good health (CMV status not recorded). Some clones in this sample may be carry-over from other donors' samples. The specimen comprised cultured CD8+ T cells from PBMCs, sampled from culture after CMV antigen stimulation. Here the CDR3 reads CASSRGHGVNTEAFF. CDR3 bases: TGTGCCAGCAGTAGGGGGCATGGGGTGAACACTGAAGCTTTCTTT.